A single sample is the source of the 18 T cell receptor beta chains below, sequenced in a study of T-cell memory formation after mild COVID-19. TCRdb re-analysed the 5' RACE reads in MiXCR, keeping a single row per CDR3 protein. The repertoire holds 200,000 or so distinct CDR3 sequences, with 9% to 10% as singletons. The sample was PBMCs or a T cell subset sorted from them (not recorded which). These receptors were collected from a man aged 18 to 30 who had mild COVID-19 (a few samples of this study predate the infection). Cell type and time point are not known.

This clonotype was detected many times. V usage is TRBV29-1 and J usage is TRBJ2-2; 12 bases are shared with TRBD1. Trimming took 7 bases from V and 8 from J; bases not matched to a gene: 8. Germline CDR1 reads SQVTM; CDR2 reads ANQGSEA. The CDR3 extends over 14 amino acids. The CDR3 DNA follows: TGCAGCGCCGGGACAGGGGGCGGTTCTGGGGAGCTGTTTTTT. Its protein product is CSAGTGGGSGELFF.

Only a few counts were recorded for this clonotype. The chain recombines TRBV3-1 with TRBJ1-1; D is uncertain. Trimming took off 1 base at V and 5 bases at J, with 8 bases between the two ends. CDR1 and CDR2 from the germline V gene are LGHDT and YNNKEL (reference sequence). The CDR3 is made up of 13 amino acids. The CDR3 loop reads CASSQVDGTEAFF. The CDR3 DNA reads TGTGCCAGCAGCCAAGTTGACGGAACTGAAGCTTTCTTT.

The rearrangement joins TRBV7-2 to TRBJ2-7; unclear D gene. Per the germline V gene, CDR1 is SGHTA and CDR2 is FQGNSA. V lost 5 bases and J 0 bases, leaving 11 bases between the germline ends. The length of the CDR3 is 14 residues. CDR3 protein: CASSLFPSSYEQYV. CDR3 nucleotides: TGTGCCAGCAGCCTCTTCCCCTCCTCCTACGAGCAGTACGTC.

Only a few counts were recorded for this clonotype. This chain links TRBV3-1 with TRBJ1-2; TRBD1 might be the D (5 bases). The CDR3 covers 13 residues. The germline V gene has CDR1 LGHDT and CDR2 YNNKEL (reference sequence). Trimming removed 8 bases at V and 0 bases at J, with 10 bases between. The CDR3 DNA follows: TGTGCCAGCGGACATCTCGCTAACTATGGCTACACCTTC. Translated: CASGHLANYGYTF.

Many counts were recorded for this clonotype. This chain links TRBV11-2 with TRBJ2-1, with TRBD1 matching 11 bases. With 4 bases clipped from V and 9 bases from J, the junction kept 2 bases outside the gene matches. This CDR3 contains 13 residues. Looked up from germline, CDR1 is SGHAT and CDR2 is FQNNGV. CDR3 region: CASSSGQGVEQFF. The DNA for the CDR3 is TGTGCCAGCAGCTCGGGACAGGGGGTTGAGCAGTTCTTC. The full variable domain, completed using reference TRBV11-2 and TRBJ2-1, is EAGVAQSPRYKIIEKRQSVAFWCNPISGHATLYWYQQILGQGPKLLIQFQNNGVVDDSQLPKDRFSAERLKGVDSTLKIQPAKLEDSAVYLCASSSGQGVEQFFGPGTRLTVL.

This clonotype appeared a few times. This rearrangement joins TRBV20-1 to TRBJ2-1; D is uncertain. Germline CDR1 reads DFQATT; CDR2 reads SNEGSKA (reference sequence). Between the trimmed V and J ends, which lost 0 bases and 6 bases, there was a span of 12 bases. CDR3 length equals 14 residues. The CDR3 loop is CSARDPARVNEQFF. The CDR3, as DNA: TGCAGTGCTAGAGATCCCGCAAGGGTCAATGAGCAGTTCTTC.

The chain employs TRBV4-3 and TRBJ2-3; TRBD2 agrees at 9 bases. The CDR3 loop spans 15 amino acids. Germline V CDR1 and CDR2: LGHNA, YSLEER. Trimming cost V 3 bases and J 3 bases; bases outside gene matches: 4. The CDR3 loop reads CASSHAGGRTDTQYF. CDR3 nucleotides: TGCGCCAGCAGCCACGCGGGGGGGAGAACAGATACGCAGTATTTT.

This clonotype was recorded a few times. Relative to the germline gene, one junction end is altered; a read error may explain this. CDR3 sequence (DNA): TGCAGTGCTAAGAGGACTAGCGGGGGGGCTATCATAGTCTTC. Translating it yields CSAKRTSGGAIIVF. The chain has TRBV20-1 and TRBJ2-5, with 15 bases lining up with TRBD2. The germline gives CDR1 DFQATT, CDR2 SNEGSKA (reference sequence). CDR3 length: 14 residues.

This clonotype came up many times. This rearrangement joins TRBV6-2 or TRBV6-3 to TRBJ1-6; tentatively, D is TRBD1 (6 bases). Germline values: CDR1 MNHEY, CDR2 SVGEGT. This CDR3 comprises 13 residues. V lost 6 bases, J lost 9 bases, and 12 bases lay in between. The CDR3 DNA follows: TGTGCCAGCAGCACCGGGACAAGTTCACCCCTCCACTTT. Its translation: CASSTGTSSPLHF.

This clonotype was seen ten or more times. The chain is built from TRBV7-8 and TRBJ2-1; 11 bases line up with TRBD2. J lost 8 bases, V lost 5 bases, and 14 bases had no gene match. The V gene's germline CDR1 is SGHVS and CDR2 FQNEAQ. CDR3 length: 17 residues. The CDR3: CASSPRGSGGAFDEQFF. CDR3 bases: TGTGCCAGCAGCCCCCGGGGTAGCGGGGGGGCCTTTGATGAGCAGTTCTTC.

The chain combines TRBV4-2 with TRBJ1-2; D uncertain. This CDR3 has 14 amino acids. Germline V gene sequence: CDR1 LGHNA, CDR2 YNFKEQ. Trimming took 1 base from V and 4 from J, leaving 10 bases between them. The CDR3 is CASSQAGRGYGYTF. The CDR3 nucleotides read TGTGCCAGCAGCCAAGCCGGCCGGGGCTATGGCTACACCTTC.

The chain is built from TRBV2 and TRBJ2-6; TRBD1 agrees at 9 bases. In germline, CDR1 is SNHLY, CDR2 FYNNEI. V lost 7 bases and J lost 2; bases outside the gene matches: 12. This CDR3 has 18 residues. CDR3 residues: CASNGVQGASTGANVLTF. The CDR3 region has the DNA TGTGCCAGCAATGGAGTACAGGGGGCATCTACTGGGGCCAACGTCCTGACTTTC.

The J gene is TRBJ2-2, the V gene TRBV12-3 or TRBV12-4, with no clear D. The CDR3 spans 13 residues. V lost 2 bases, J lost 7 bases, and 8 bases lay in between. The CDR3 reads CASSLSVDGELFF. The CDR3 DNA is TGTGCCAGCAGTTTAAGCGTGGACGGGGAGCTGTTTTTT.

This clonotype was observed a few times. The chain recombines TRBV7-9 with TRBJ2-2; 10 bases fit TRBD1. The CDR3 covers 15 residues. Germline V CDR1 and CDR2: SEHNR, FQNEAQ (reference sequence). The ends lost 5 bases at V and 5 bases at J; junction bases unmatched: 5. As DNA, the CDR3 is TGTGCCAGCAGCGTCACGGGACAGGGGACCGGGGAGCTGTTTTTT. The encoded protein is CASSVTGQGTGELFF.

This clonotype was detected only a few times. V gene TRBV6-6 combines with J gene TRBJ2-2, with TRBD2 matching over 12 bases. The germline gives CDR1 MNHNY, CDR2 SVGAGI (reference sequence). The CDR3 sequence is 15 residues long. J gave up 1 base and V 7 bases, and 1 base lay outside the gene matches. In DNA form, the CDR3 reads TGTGCCAGCAAGGGACTAGCGGGGAACACCGGGGAGCTGTTTTTT. Residues: CASKGLAGNTGELFF.

This clonotype was seen repeatedly, ten times or more. V is TRBV5-1 and J is TRBJ2-7; 9 positions agree with TRBD1. Germline V CDR1 and CDR2: SGHRS, YFSETQ. The CDR3 totals 15 residues. V was clipped by 4 bases and J by 0 bases; unmatched bases: 5. The CDR3 sequence is CASSPRTGDSYEQYF. CDR3 bases: TGCGCCAGCAGCCCACGGACAGGGGACTCCTACGAGCAGTACTTC.

This clonotype was picked up a small number of times. The chain is built from TRBV20-1 and TRBJ1-6; D is unresolved. V was shortened by 2 bases and J by 5 bases, with 19 bases between the two germline ends. The CDR3 has 17 amino acids. Germline CDR1 DFQATT, CDR2 SNEGSKA (reference sequence). For the CDR3, the DNA is TGCAGTGCTAGATTAGCGGGAGCTTTATACGATAATTCACCCCTCCACTTT. This sequence encodes CSARLAGALYDNSPLHF.

This clonotype was found a few times. The chain joins TRBV20-1 to TRBJ2-5; D ambiguous. This CDR3 is 11 amino acids long. In germline, CDR1 is DFQATT, CDR2 SNEGSKA (reference sequence). Trimming took off 6 bases at V and 1 base at J, with 6 bases between the two ends. CDR3 protein: CSARIQETQYF. CDR3 sequence (DNA): TGCAGTGCAAGGATCCAAGAGACCCAGTACTTC.